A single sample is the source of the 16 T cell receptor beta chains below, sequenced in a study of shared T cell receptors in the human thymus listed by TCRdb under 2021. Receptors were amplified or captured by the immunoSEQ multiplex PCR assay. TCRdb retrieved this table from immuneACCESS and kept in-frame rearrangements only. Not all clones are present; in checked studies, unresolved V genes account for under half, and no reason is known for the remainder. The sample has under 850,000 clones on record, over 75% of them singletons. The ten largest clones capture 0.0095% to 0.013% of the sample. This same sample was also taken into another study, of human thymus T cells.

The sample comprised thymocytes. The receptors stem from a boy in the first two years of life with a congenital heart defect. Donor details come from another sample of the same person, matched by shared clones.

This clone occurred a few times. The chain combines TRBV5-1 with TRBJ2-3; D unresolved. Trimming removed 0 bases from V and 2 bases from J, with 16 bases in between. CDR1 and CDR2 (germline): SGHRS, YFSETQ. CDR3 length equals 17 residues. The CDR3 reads CASSLVLRLLATDTQYF. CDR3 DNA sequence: TGCGCCAGCAGCTTGGTGTTGCGGTTATTGGCCACAGATACGCAGTATTTT.

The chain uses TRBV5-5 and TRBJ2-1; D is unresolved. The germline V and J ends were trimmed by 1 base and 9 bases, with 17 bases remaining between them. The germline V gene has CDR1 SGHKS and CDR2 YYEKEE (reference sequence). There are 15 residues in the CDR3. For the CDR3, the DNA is TGTGCCAGCAGCTTGACGCTTCTGGTTAGAGGTGAGCAGTTCTTC. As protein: CASSLTLLVRGEQFF.

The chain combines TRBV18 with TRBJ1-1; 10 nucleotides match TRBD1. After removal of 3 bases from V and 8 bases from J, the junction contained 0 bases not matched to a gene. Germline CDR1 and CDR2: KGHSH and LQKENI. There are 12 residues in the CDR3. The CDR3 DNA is TGTGCCAGCTCACCGACAGGGGGCGAAGCTTTCTTT. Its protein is CASSPTGGEAFF.

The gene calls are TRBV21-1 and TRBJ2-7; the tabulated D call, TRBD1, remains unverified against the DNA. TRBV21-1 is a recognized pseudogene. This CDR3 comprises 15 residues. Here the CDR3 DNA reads TGTGCCAGCAGCAAACCTCGGGACACCACCTACGAGCAGTACTTC. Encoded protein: CASSKPRDTTYEQYF.

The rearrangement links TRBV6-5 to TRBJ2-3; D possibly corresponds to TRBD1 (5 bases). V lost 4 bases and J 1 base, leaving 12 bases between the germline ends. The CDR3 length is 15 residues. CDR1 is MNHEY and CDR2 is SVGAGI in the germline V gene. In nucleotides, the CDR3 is TGTGCCAGCAGTTTTACAGGCCCTTGCACAGATACGCAGTATTTT. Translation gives CASSFTGPCTDTQYF.

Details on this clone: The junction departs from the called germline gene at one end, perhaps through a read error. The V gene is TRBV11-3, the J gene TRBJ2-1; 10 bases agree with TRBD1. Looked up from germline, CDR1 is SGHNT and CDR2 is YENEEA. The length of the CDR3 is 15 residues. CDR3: CASILRDRGENEQFF. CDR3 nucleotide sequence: TGTGCCAGCATCTTAAGGGACAGGGGCGAAAATGAGCAGTTCTTC.

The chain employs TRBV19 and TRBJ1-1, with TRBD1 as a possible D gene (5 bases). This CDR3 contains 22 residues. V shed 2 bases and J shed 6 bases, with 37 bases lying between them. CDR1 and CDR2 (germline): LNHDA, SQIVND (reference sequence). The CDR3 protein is CASSIIPQRGGEAARKSSEAFF. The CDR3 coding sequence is TGTGCCAGTAGTATAATCCCTCAAAGGGGAGGTGAAGCTGCGCGGAAGTCTTCTGAAGCTTTCTTT.

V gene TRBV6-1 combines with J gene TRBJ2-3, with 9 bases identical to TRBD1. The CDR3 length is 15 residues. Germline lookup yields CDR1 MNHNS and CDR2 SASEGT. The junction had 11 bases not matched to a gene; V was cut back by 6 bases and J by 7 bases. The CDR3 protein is CASSRTGASRYTQYF. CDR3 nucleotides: TGTGCCAGCAGCAGGACAGGGGCCAGCAGGTATACGCAGTATTTT.

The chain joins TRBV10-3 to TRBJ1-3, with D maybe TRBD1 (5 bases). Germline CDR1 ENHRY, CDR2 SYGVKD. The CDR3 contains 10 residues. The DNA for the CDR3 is TGTGCGCGGGGGGAAAACACCATATATTTT. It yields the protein CARGENTIYF.

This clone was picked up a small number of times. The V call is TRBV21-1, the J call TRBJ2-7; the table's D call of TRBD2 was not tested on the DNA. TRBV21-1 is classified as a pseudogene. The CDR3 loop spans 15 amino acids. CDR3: CASSKVGGKVREQYF. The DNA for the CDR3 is TGTGCCAGCAGCAAAGTAGGCGGGAAGGTAAGGGAGCAGTACTTC.

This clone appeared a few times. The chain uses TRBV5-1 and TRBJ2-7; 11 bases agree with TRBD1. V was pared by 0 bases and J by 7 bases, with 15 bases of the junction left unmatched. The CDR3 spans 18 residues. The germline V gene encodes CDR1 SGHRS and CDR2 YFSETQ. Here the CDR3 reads CASSLAWPARTGGEEQYF. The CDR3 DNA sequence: TGCGCCAGCAGCTTGGCCTGGCCGGCTCGGACAGGGGGCGAAGAGCAGTACTTC.

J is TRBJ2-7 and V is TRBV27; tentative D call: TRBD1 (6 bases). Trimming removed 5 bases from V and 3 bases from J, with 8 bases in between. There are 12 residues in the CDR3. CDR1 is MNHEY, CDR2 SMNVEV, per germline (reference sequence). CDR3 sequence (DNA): TGTGCCAGCAGTGGCAGGGGCTACGAGCAGTACTTC. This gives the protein CASSGRGYEQYF.

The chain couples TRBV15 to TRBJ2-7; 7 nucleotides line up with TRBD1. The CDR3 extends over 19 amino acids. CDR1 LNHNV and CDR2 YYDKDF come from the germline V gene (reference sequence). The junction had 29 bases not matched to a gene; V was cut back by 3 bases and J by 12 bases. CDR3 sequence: CATSRDRRDDREGRWLLYF. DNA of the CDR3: TGTGCCACCAGCAGGGATCGCCGAGATGACAGGGAAGGCCGCTGGCTGCTGTACTTC. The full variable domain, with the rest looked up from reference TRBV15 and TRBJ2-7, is DAMVIQNPRYQVTQFGKPVTLSCSQTLNHNVMYWYQQKSSQAPKLLFHYYDKDFNNEADTPDNFQSRRPNTSFCFLDIRSPGLGDTAMYLCATSRDRRDDREGRWLLYFGPGTRLTVT.

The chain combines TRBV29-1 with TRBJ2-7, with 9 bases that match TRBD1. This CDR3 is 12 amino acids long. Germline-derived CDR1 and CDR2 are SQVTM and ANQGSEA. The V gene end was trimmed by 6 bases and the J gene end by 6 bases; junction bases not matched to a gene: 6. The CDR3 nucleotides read TGCAGCGTGGGAGGACAGGGGCTCGAGCAGTACTTC. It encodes CSVGGQGLEQYF.

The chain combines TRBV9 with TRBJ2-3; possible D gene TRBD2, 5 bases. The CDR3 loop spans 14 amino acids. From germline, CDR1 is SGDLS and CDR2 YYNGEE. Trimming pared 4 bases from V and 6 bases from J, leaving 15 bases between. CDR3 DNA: TGTGCCAGCAGCATACTAGGCGGCCCGGATACGCAGTATTTT. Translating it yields CASSILGGPDTQYF.

CDR3 in amino acids: CASTKLAGDRTGELFF. The DNA of the CDR3 is TGTGCCAGCACCAAACTAGCGGGAGACCGTACCGGGGAGCTGTTTTTT. J is TRBJ2-2 and V is TRBV7-8, with TRBD2 matching over 11 bases. The germline V gene encodes CDR1 SGHVS and CDR2 FQNEAQ. J lost 5 bases, V lost 7 bases, and 9 bases had no gene match. The CDR3 length is 16 residues.